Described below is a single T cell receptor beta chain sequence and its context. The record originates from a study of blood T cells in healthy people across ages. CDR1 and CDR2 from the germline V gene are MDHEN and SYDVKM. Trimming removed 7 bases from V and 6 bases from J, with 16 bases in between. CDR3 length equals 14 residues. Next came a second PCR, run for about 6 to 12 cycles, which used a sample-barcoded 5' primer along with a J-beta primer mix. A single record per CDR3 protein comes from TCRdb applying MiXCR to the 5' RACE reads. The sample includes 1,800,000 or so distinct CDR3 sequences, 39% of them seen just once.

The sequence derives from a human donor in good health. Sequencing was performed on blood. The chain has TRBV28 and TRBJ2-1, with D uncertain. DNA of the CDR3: TGTGCCAGCACTCCCGTCGTGCTGGGCAATGAGCAGTTCTTC. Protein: CASTPVVLGNEQFF.